This TCR beta chain emerged from a study of control samples from healthy donors and cancer patients. Data came from immunoSEQ multiplex PCR; TCRdb stores just in-frame clones and leaves some out. The clone table shows fewer than 250,000 clones, with the ten largest holding roughly 2%. This CDR3 contains 13 residues. Germline assignment: CDR1 SGHRS and CDR2 YFSETQ. The germline V and J ends were trimmed by 4 bases and 1 base, with 8 bases remaining between them. The sequence derives from a woman aged 30 to 39 in good health. This rearrangement joins TRBV5-1 to TRBJ1-1; unclear D gene. Sequencing input: blood. CDR3 in DNA: TGCGCCAGCAGCCCGGATGGGAACACTGAAGCTTTCTTT. Amino acids: CASSPDGNTEAFF. The full variable domain, rest sourced from reference TRBV5-1 and TRBJ1-1, is KAGVTQTPRYLIKTRGQQVTLSCSPISGHRSVSWYQQTPGQGLQFLFEYFSETQRNKGNFPGRFSGRQFSNSRSEMNVSTLELGDSALYLCASSPDGNTEAFFGQGTRLTVV.